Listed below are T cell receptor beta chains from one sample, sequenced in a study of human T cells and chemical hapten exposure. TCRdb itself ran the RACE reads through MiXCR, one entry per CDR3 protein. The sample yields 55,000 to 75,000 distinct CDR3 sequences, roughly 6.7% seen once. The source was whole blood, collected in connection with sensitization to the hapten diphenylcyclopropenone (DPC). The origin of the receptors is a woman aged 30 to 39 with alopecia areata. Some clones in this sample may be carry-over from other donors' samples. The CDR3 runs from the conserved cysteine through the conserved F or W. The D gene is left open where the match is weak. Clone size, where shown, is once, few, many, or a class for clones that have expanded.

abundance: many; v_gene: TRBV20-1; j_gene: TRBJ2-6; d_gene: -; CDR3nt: TGCAGTGCTAGAGATCCCGGTGATGGGGCCAACGTCCTGACTTTC; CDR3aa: CSARDPGDGANVLTF
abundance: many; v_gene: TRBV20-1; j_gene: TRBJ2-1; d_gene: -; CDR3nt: TGCAGTGCTGCGGGACAGACCACCTACAATGAGCAGTTCTTC; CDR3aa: CSAAGQTTYNEQFF
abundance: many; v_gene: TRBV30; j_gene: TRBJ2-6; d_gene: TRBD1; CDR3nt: TGTGCCTCGACCGGGACAGGGGGCTTTGGGGCCAACGTCCTGACTTTC; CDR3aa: CASTGTGGFGANVLTF
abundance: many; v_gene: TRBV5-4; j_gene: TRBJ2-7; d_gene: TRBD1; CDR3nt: TGTGCCAGCAGCTCCCGGACAGGGGTCAACGAGCAGTACTTC; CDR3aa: CASSSRTGVNEQYF
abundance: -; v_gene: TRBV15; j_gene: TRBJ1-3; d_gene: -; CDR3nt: TGTGCCACCAGCAGAGACGCTGGAAACACCATATATTTT; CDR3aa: CATSRDAGNTIYF
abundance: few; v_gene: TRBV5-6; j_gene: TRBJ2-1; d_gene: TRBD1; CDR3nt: TGTGCCAGCAGCTTGGGGGACAGGAATTACAATGAGCAGTTCTTC; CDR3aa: CASSLGDRNYNEQFF
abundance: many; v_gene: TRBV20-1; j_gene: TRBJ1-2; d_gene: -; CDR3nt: TGCACTGCGGGGCGCGAAAACTATGGCTACACCTTC; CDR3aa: CTAGRENYGYTF
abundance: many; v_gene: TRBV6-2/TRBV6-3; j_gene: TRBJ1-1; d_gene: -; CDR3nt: TGTGCCAGCACCCCCGGAAGCAGGGGGAACACTGAAGCTTTCTTT; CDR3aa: CASTPGSRGNTEAFF
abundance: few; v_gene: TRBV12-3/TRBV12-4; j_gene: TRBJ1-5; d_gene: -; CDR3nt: TGTGCCAGCAGTTTAAGAGTGGGGGGCAATCAGCCCCAGCATTTT; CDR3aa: CASSLRVGGNQPQHF
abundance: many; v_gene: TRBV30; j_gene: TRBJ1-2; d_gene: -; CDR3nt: TGTGCCTGGAGTGTACGCTGGACAGACTATGGCTACACCTTC; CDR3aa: CAWSVRWTDYGYTF
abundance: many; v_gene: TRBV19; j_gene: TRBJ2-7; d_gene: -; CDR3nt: TGTGCCAGTAGTCCTCGGGACTCCTCATGGGGTCCCTACGAGCAGTACTTC; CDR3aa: CASSPRDSSWGPYEQYF
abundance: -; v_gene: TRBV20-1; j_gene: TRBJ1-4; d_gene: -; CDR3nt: TGCAGTGCTAGAGAAGGGGGGCTCGGTGAAAAACTGTTTTTT; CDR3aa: CSAREGGLGEKLFF
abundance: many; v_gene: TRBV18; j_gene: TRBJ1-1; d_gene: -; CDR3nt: TGTGCCAGCTCACCCCCCCCGAGGATAACGAACACTGAAGCTTTCTTT; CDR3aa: CASSPPPRITNTEAFF
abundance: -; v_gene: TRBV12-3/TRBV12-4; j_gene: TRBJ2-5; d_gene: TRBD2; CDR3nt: TGTGCCAGCAGTAGGACTAGCGGGGGGCGCTACCACCAAGAGACCCAGTACTTC; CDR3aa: CASSRTSGGRYHQETQYF
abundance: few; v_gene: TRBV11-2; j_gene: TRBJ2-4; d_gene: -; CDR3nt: TGTGCCAGCAGCTTAGGGATGAATAACATTCAGTACTTC; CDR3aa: CASSLGMNNIQYF
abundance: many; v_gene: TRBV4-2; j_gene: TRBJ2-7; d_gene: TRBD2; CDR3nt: TGTGCCAGCAGCCCCAAACCGGGACTAGCAGCCTACGAGCAGTACTTC; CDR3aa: CASSPKPGLAAYEQYF
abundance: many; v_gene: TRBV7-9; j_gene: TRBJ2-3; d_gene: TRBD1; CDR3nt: TGTGCCAGCAGCGCGAGGACAGGGGGCCAGACAGATACGCAGTATTTT; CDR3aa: CASSARTGGQTDTQYF
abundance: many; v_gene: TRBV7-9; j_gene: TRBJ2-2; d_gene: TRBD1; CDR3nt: TGTGCCAGCAGCTCCCGGGACAGGGGAGACACCGGGGAGCTGTTTTTT; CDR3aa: CASSSRDRGDTGELFF
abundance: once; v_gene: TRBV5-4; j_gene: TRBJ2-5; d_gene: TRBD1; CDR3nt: TGTGCCAGCAGCTTGGCCTTGGACAGGGCCCAAGAGACCCAGTACTTC; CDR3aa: CASSLALDRAQETQYF
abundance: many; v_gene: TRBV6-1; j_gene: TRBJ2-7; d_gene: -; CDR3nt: TGTGCCAGCAGTGAAGCAGGCACCTCCTACGAGCAGTACTTC; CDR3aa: CASSEAGTSYEQYF
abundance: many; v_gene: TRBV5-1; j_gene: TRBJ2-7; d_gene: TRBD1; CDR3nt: TGCGCCAGCAGCTTGGCAGTTTCCGGGACAGGGGACGAGCAGTACTTC; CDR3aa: CASSLAVSGTGDEQYF
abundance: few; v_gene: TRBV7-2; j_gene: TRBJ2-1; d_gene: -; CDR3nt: TGTGCCAGCAGCTTGGGTCCCCTTTACAATGAGCAGTTCTTC; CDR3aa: CASSLGPLYNEQFF
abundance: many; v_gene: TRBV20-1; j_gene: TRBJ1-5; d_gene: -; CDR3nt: TGCAGTGCTAGAAAGGGGACTAATAGCAATCAGCCCCAGCATTTT; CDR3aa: CSARKGTNSNQPQHF
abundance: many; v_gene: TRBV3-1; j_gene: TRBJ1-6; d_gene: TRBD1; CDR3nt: TGTGCCAGCAGCCCTAGACAGGGGGATAATTCACCCCTCCACTTT; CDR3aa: CASSPRQGDNSPLHF
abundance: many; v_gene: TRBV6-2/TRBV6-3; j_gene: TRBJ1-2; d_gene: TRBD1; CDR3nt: TGTGCCAGCAGATCAGGCGACAGGGACTATGGCTACACCTTC; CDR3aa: CASRSGDRDYGYTF
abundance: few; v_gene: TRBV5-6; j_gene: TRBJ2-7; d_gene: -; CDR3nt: TGTGCCAGCAGCGACTTCGTCAACTACGAGCAGTACTTC; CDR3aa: CASSDFVNYEQYF
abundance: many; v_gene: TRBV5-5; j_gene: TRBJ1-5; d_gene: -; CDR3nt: TGTGCCAGCAGCCAAGCAGGGTCCCCTAAACAGCCCCAGCATTTT; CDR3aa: CASSQAGSPKQPQHF
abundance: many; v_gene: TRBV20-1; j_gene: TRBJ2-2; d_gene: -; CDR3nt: TGCAGTGGGACAGACAACACCGGGGAGCTGTTTTTT; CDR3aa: CSGTDNTGELFF
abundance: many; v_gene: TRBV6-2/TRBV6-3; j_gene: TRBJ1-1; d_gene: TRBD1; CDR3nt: TGTGCCAGCAGTTGGGCAGGGGGCGCCGCTGAAGCTTTCTTT; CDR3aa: CASSWAGGAAEAFF
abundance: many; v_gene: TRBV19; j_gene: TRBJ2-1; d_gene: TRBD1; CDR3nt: TGTGCCAGTAGCACCGGGACAGGGGGGTACAATGAGCAGTTCTTC; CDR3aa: CASSTGTGGYNEQFF
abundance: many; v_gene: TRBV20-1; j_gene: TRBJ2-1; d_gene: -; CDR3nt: TGCAGTGCTCCTTCCTACAATGAGCAGTTCTTC; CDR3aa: CSAPSYNEQFF
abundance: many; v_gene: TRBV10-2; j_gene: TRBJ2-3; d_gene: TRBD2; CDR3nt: TGCGCCAGCAGTGAGCTTTGGGTTAGCGGGGGGCTCAGAGATACGCAGTATTTT; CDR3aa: CASSELWVSGGLRDTQYF
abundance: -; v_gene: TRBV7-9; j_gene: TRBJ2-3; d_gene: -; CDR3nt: TGTGCCAGCAGCCCCCGCGGGGGCCGGGCAGATACGCAGTATTTT; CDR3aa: CASSPRGGRADTQYF
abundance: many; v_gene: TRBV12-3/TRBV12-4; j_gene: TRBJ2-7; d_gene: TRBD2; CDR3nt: TGTGCCAGCAGTTTAGGCCCAGCGGGATCCTTTGACGAGCAGTACTTC; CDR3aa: CASSLGPAGSFDEQYF
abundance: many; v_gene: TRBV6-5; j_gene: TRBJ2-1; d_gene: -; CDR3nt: TGTGCCAGCAGCGGGATCCAATCGCCTTACAATGAGCAGTTCTTC; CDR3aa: CASSGIQSPYNEQFF